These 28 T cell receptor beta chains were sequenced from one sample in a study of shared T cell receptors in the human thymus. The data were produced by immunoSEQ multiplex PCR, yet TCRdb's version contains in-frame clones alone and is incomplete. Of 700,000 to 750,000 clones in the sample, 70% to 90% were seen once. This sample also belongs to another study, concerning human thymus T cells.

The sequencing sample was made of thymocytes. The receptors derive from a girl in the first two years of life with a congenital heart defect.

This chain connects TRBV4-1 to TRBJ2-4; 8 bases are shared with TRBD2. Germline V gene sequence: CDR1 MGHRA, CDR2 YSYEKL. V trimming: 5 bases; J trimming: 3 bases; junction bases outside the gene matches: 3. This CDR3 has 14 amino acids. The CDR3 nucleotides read TGCGCCAGCAGCACGCGGGGGGTCAAAAACATTCAGTACTTC. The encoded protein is CASSTRGVKNIQYF.

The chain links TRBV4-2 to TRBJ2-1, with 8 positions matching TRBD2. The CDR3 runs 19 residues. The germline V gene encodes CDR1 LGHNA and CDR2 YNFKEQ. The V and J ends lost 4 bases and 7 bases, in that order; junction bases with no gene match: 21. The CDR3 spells CASSPGLGISQGIRNEQFF. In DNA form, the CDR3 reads TGTGCCAGCAGCCCGGGACTAGGGATATCTCAGGGGATTCGGAATGAGCAGTTCTTC.

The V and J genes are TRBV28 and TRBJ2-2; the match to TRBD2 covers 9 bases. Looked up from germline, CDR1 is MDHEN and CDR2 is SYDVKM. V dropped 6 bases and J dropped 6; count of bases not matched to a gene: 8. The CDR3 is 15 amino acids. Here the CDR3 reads CASSLSLAGSGELFF. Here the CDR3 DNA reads TGTGCCAGCAGCCTTTCCCTAGCGGGGTCCGGGGAGCTGTTTTTT.

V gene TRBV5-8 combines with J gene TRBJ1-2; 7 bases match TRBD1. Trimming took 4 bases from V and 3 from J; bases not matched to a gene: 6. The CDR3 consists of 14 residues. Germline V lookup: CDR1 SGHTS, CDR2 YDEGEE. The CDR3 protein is CASSPWDRDYGYTF. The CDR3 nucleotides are TGTGCCAGCAGCCCCTGGGACAGAGACTATGGCTACACCTTC. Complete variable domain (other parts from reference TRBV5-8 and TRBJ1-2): EAGVTQSPTHLIKTRGQQATLRCSPISGHTSVYWYQQALGLGLQFLLWYDEGEERNRGNFPPRFSGRQFPNYSSELNVNALELEDSALYLCASSPWDRDYGYTFGSGTRLTVV.

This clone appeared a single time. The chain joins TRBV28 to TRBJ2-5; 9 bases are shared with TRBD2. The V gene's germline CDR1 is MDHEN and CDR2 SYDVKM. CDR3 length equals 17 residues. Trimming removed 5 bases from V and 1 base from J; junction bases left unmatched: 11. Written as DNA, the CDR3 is TGTGCCAGCAGTCCCAAGCGGGGGGCCCTGTCCCAAGAGACCCAGTACTTC. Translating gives CASSPKRGALSQETQYF.

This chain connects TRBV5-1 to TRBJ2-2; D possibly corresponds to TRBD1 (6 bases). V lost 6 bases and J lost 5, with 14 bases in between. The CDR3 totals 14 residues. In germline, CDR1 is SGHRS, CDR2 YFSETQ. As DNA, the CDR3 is TGCGCCAGCAACCGGGACAACGGAACCGGGGAGCTGTTTTTT. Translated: CASNRDNGTGELFF.

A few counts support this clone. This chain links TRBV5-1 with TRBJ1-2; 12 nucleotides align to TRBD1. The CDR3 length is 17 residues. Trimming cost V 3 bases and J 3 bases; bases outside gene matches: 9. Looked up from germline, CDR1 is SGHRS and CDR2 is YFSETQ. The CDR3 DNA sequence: TGCGCCAGCAGCTCTCCGGGACAGGGGGCGCATGACTATGGCTACACCTTC. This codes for CASSSPGQGAHDYGYTF.

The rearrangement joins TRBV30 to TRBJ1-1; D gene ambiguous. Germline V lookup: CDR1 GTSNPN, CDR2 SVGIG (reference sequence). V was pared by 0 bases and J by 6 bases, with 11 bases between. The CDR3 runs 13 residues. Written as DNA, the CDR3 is TGTGCCTGGAGTGTTCCTTCCCTCCCTGAAGCTTTCTTT. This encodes CAWSVPSLPEAFF.

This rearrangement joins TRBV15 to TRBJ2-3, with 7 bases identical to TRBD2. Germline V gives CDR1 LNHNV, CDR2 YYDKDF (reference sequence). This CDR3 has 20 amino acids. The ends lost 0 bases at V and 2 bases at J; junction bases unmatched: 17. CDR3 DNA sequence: TGTGCCACCAGCAGAGATCCCCATGTTTCGACGGGGGGATACACAGATACGCAGTATTTT. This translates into CATSRDPHVSTGGYTDTQYF.

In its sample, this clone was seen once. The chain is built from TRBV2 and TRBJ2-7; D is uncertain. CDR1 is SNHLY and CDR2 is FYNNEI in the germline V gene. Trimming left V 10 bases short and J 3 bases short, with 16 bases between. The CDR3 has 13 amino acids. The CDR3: CATSMWLVYEQYF. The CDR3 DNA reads TGTGCCACCTCCATGTGGCTCGTCTACGAGCAGTACTTC.

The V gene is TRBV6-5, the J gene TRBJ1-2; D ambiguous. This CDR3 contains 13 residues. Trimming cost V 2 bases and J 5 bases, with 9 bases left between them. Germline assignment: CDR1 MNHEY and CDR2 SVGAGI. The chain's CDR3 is CASSYGHSYGYTF. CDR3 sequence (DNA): TGTGCCAGCAGTTACGGGCACTCGTATGGCTACACCTTC.

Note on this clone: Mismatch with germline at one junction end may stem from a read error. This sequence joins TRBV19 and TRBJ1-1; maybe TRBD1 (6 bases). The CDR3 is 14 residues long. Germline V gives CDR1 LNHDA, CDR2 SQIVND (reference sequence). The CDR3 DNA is TGTGCCAGTAGGGATCCTACAGGGCCCACTCAAGCTTTCTTT. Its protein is CASRDPTGPTQAFF.

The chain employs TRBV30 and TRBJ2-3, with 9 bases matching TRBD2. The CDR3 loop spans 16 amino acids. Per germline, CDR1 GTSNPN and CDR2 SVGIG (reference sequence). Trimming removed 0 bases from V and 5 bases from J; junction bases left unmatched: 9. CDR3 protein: CAWSVGRGGGIDTQYF. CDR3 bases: TGTGCCTGGAGTGTAGGGCGCGGGGGGGGGATAGATACGCAGTATTTT.

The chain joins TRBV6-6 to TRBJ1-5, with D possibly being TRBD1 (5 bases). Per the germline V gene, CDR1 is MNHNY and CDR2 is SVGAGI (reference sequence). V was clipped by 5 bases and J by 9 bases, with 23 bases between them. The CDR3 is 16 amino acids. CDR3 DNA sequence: TGTGCCAGCAGTACTTCCTGGACACAACGAGACGGGCCCCAGCATTTT. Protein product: CASSTSWTQRDGPQHF.

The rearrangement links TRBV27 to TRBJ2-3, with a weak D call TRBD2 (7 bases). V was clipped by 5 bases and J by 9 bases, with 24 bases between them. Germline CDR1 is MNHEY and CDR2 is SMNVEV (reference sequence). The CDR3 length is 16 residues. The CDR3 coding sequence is TGTGCCAGCAGTCGACCGCGGGGGCCCGGAAAGAGGACGCAGTATTTT. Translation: CASSRPRGPGKRTQYF.

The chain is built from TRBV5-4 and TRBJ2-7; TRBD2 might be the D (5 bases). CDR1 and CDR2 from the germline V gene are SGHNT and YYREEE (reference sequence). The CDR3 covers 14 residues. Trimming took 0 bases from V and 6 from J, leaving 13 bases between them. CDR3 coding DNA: TGTGCCAGCAGCTTGGCGGAGGCAGTACTCGAGCAGTACTTC. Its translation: CASSLAEAVLEQYF.

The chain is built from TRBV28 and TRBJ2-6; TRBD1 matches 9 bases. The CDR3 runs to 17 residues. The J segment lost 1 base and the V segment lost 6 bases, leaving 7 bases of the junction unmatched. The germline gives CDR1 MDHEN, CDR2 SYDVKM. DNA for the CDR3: TGTGCCAGCAGCCCGACAGGGGGTTTTTCTGGGGCCAACGTCCTGACTTTC. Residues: CASSPTGGFSGANVLTF.

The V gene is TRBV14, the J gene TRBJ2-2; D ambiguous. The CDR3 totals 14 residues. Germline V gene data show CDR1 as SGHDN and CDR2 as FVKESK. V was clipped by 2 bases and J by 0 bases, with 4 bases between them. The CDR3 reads CASSQTANTGELFF. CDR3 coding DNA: TGTGCCAGCAGCCAAACAGCGAACACCGGGGAGCTGTTTTTT. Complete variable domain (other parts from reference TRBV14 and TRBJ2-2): EAGVTQFPSHSVIEKGQTVTLRCDPISGHDNLYWYRRVMGKEIKFLLHFVKESKQDESGMPNNRFLAERTGGTYSTLKVQPAELEDSGVYFCASSQTANTGELFFGEGSRLTVL.

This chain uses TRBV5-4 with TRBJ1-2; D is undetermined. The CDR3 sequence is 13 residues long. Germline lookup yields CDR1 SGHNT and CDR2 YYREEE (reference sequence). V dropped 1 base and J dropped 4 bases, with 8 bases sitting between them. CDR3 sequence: CASSLPGIYGYTF. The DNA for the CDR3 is TGTGCCAGCAGCTTGCCGGGGATCTATGGCTACACCTTC.

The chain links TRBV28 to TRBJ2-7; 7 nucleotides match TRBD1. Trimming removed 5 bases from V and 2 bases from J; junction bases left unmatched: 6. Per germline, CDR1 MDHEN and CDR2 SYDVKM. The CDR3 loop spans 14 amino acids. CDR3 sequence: CASSRRQGPYEQYF. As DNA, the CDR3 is TGTGCCAGCAGTAGACGACAGGGCCCCTACGAGCAGTACTTC.

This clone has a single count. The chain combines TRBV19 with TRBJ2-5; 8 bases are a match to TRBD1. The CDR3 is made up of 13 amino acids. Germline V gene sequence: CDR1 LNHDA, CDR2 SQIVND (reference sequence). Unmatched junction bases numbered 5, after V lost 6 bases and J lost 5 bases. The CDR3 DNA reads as TGTGCCAGTAGGGACAGGGCGTTGGAGACCCAGTACTTC. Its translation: CASRDRALETQYF.

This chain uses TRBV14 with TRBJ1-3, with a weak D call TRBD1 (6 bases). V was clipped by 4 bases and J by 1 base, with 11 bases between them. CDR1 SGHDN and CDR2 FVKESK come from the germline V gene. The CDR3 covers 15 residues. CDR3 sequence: CASSLLQGSGNTIYF. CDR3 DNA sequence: TGTGCCAGCAGCCTACTACAGGGTTCTGGAAACACCATATATTTT.

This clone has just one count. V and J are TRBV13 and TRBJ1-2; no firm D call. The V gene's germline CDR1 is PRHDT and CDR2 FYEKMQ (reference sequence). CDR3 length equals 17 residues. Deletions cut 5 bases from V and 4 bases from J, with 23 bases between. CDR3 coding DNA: TGTGCCAGCAGCGGAAGGCGGGCCGGGCTCACTTTCTATGGCTACACCTTC. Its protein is CASSGRRAGLTFYGYTF.

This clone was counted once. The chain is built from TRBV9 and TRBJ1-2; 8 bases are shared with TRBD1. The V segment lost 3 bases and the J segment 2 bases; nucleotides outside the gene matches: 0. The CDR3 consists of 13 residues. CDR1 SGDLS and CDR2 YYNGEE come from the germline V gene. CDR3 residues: CASSGQGNYGYTF. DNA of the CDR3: TGTGCCAGCAGCGGACAGGGGAACTATGGCTACACCTTC.

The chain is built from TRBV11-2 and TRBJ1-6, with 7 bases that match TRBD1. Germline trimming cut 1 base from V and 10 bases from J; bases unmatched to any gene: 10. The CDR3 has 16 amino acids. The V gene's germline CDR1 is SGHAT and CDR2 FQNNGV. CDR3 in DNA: TGTGCCAGCAGCTTAGCCCCAGGTTCAGGGGGATCACCCCTCCACTTT. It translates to CASSLAPGSGGSPLHF.

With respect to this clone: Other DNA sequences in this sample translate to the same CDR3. The CDR3 loop is CSASSSYEQYF. The CDR3, as DNA: TGCAGTGCTAGTTCCAGCTACGAGCAGTACTTC. The chain combines TRBV20-1 with TRBJ2-7; D unresolved. The germline V gene encodes CDR1 DFQATT and CDR2 SNEGSKA (reference sequence). Deletions cut 3 bases from V and 3 bases from J, with 6 bases between. This CDR3 is 11 amino acids long.

This CDR3 reads CASGSGINEKLFF. The CDR3 bases are TGTGCCAGCGGGTCCGGGATAAATGAAAAACTGTTTTTT. The chain couples TRBV6-6 to TRBJ1-4; no clear D gene. Trimming shortened V by 8 bases and J by 5 bases, and 12 bases separated the two germline ends. Germline V lookup: CDR1 MNHNY, CDR2 SVGAGI (reference sequence). There are 13 residues in the CDR3.

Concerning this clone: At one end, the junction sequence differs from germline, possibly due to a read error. The CDR3 here is CASSLGRYAGEKLFF. CDR3 sequence (DNA): TGTGCTAGCAGCTTAGGCCGATATGCGGGGGAAAAACTGTTTTTT. The chain has TRBV7-7 and TRBJ1-4; D ambiguous. CDR3 length: 15 residues. Germline V gives CDR1 SSHAT, CDR2 FNYEAQ (reference sequence).